Described below is a single T cell receptor beta chain sequence and its context. The antigen is unknown. The CDR3 has 11 residues. Germline V gene sequence: CDR1 GTSNPN, CDR2 SVGIG (reference sequence). V was cut by 2 bases and J by 8 bases, with 9 bases left in between. Patients included in sequencing had previously demonstrated CD8+CD57+ cell expansion by flow cytometry. Severe acquired aplastic anemia was the diagnosis recorded for all patients. The study profiled TCR beta VDJ and CDR3 using genomic DNA as template. TCRdb passed the reads through MiXCR, listing each CDR3 protein once. The profile shows 150,000 to 200,000 distinct CDR3 sequences, more than 40% of them singletons. This sample was included in a study of CD8+CD57+ T cells in acquired aplastic anemia. Study results and limitations: Around 29 CD8+ CDR3 sequences were shared between patients and controls.

Specimen: sorted CD4+, CD8+, or CD8+CD57+ T cells (not recorded which) from PBMCs. The origin of this receptor is a human donor with aplastic anemia. V is TRBV30 and J is TRBJ1-1; D gene unclear. The CDR3 sequence is CAWSFGGEAFF. CDR3 nucleotide sequence: TGTGCCTGGAGTTTTGGTGGGGAAGCTTTCTTT. Looking up the rest from reference TRBV30 and TRBJ1-1 gives the full variable domain: SQTIHQWPATLVQPVGSPLSLECTVEGTSNPNLYWYRQAAGRGLQLLFYSVGIGQISSEVPQNLSASRPQDRQFILSSKKLLLSDSGFYLCAWSFGGEAFFGQGTRLTVV.